This T cell receptor beta chain was obtained from a study of identical twins. The authors used template switching to add a universal primer site and gave cDNA unique molecular identifiers. From the 5' RACE reads, TCRdb called clonotypes with MiXCR, one entry per CDR3 protein. The sample has about 720,000 distinct CDR3 sequences, 8.6% seen once. A word on this clonotype: Its antigen is undetermined.

Study-wide results and limits: The study found that models underestimated out-of-frame TCR alpha sharing in monozygotic twins.

The data were also submitted as part of a second study, on yellow fever vaccine responses in identical twins.

The receptor was derived from a woman under 30 in good health. The source material was PBMCs.

The CDR3 protein is CASSFTTGSGNTIYF. The CDR3 region has the DNA TGTGCCAGCAGCTTTACGACAGGCTCTGGAAACACCATATATTTT. The chain uses TRBV7-8 and TRBJ1-3, with a tentative D call TRBD1 (6 bases). V shed 3 bases and J shed 0 bases, with 9 bases lying between them. The CDR3 has 15 amino acids. From germline, CDR1 is SGHVS and CDR2 FQNEAQ.